Following are 17 T cell receptor beta chains from one sample sequenced in a study of Tregs in tolerant kidney transplant recipients. Related graft donors supplied nonmyeloablative bone marrow transplants, and mixed chimerism was transient. Method: immunoSEQ multiplex PCR; TCRdb's copy keeps in-frame clones and lacks some. Among tens of thousands of clones listed, more than 75% were seen once. The source was CD4+ T cells from blood (PBMCs), collected 6 months after the transplant. These receptors were collected from a human patient who received a combined kidney and bone marrow transplant. Some T cells may arise from the graft donor.

The chain joins TRBV10-3 to TRBJ2-5; 7 bases align to TRBD2. The germline V gene has CDR1 ENHRY and CDR2 SYGVKD. This CDR3 spans 14 amino acids. V gave up 7 bases and J gave up 4 bases; unmatched junction bases: 9. CDR3: CAITSGLSGETQYF. The CDR3 coding sequence is TGTGCCATCACCTCGGGACTAAGCGGAGAGACCCAGTACTTC.

The chain employs TRBV6-5 and TRBJ2-7, with unresolved D. V was trimmed by 8 bases and J by 5 bases, leaving 13 bases between them. Germline V CDR1 and CDR2: MNHEY, SVGAGI. The CDR3 covers 12 residues. The CDR3 loop is CASHRSADEQYF. In nucleotides, the CDR3 is TGTGCCAGCCATAGGTCGGCGGACGAGCAGTACTTC.

The table lists this clone with a count of one. The chain joins TRBV28 to TRBJ2-1; D remains unclear. CDR3 length equals 15 residues. Between the trimmed V and J ends, which lost 3 bases and 0 bases, there was a span of 9 bases. Germline V lookup: CDR1 MDHEN, CDR2 SYDVKM. The CDR3 loop reads CASSFSVFSYNEQFF. The CDR3 DNA follows: TGTGCCAGCAGTTTCTCAGTTTTCTCCTACAATGAGCAGTTCTTC.

The chain employs TRBV11-2 and TRBJ2-1, with 8 bases fitting TRBD1. V shed 5 bases and J 0 bases; nucleotides not matched to a gene: 9. Germline V gives CDR1 SGHAT, CDR2 FQNNGV. This CDR3 region has 17 residues. The CDR3 coding sequence is TGTGCCAGCAGCCCCGGGACAGGATATAGCTCCTACAATGAGCAGTTCTTC. Translating gives CASSPGTGYSSYNEQFF.

This chain uses TRBV4-2 with TRBJ1-5, with TRBD1 matching over 7 bases. The CDR3 length is 15 residues. Germline loops: CDR1 LGHNA, CDR2 YNFKEQ. With V trimmed by 0 bases and J by 12 bases, 11 bases remained unmatched. This CDR3 is CASSQDWRTGPHQHF. CDR3 sequence (DNA): TGTGCCAGCAGCCAAGATTGGAGGACAGGCCCTCACCAGCATTTT.

This chain links TRBV30 with TRBJ2-2, with D hard to call. V was clipped by 0 bases and J by 6 bases, with 8 bases between them. The germline V gene has CDR1 GTSNPN and CDR2 SVGIG (reference sequence). The CDR3 length is 13 residues. Here the CDR3 reads CAWSVQVSGELFF. The CDR3 nucleotides read TGTGCCTGGAGTGTACAAGTATCCGGGGAGCTGTTTTTT.

This chain uses TRBV30 with TRBJ1-1; TRBD1 might be the D (5 bases). The CDR3 is 13 amino acids. Germline V lookup: CDR1 GTSNPN, CDR2 SVGIG (reference sequence). V gave up 2 bases and J gave up 4 bases, with 11 bases separating them. The CDR3 DNA sequence: TGTGCCTGGAGTAGCCGTAGGGGCACTGAAGCTTTCTTT. Protein product: CAWSSRRGTEAFF.

V usage is TRBV9 and J usage is TRBJ2-5; TRBD2 agrees at 9 bases. The CDR3 spans 16 residues. The ends lost 1 base at V and 5 bases at J; junction bases unmatched: 9. The germline V gene has CDR1 SGDLS and CDR2 YYNGEE. The chain's CDR3 is CASSVMPSGIWETQYF. The CDR3 DNA reads TGTGCCAGCAGCGTAATGCCTAGCGGGATTTGGGAGACCCAGTACTTC.

This rearrangement joins TRBV6-1 to TRBJ2-5; TRBD2 matches 14 bases. The J call may be incorrect, as the DNA end agrees better with TRBJ2-7. CDR3 length: 17 residues. Germline V CDR1 and CDR2: MNHNS, SASEGT. CDR3 sequence: CASSGGTSGSWTYEQYF. The CDR3, as DNA: TGTGCCAGCAGTGGCGGGACTAGCGGGAGTTGGACCTACGAGCAGTACTTC.

This sequence joins TRBV5-4 and TRBJ2-5, with 9 bases identical to TRBD1. This CDR3 spans 15 amino acids. The V and J ends lost 3 bases and 5 bases, in that order; junction bases with no gene match: 8. Looked up from germline, CDR1 is SGHNT and CDR2 is YYREEE (reference sequence). The CDR3, as DNA: TGTGCCAGCAGCTCTCCCGGGACAGGGAGCGAGACCCAGTACTTC. Translating it yields CASSSPGTGSETQYF.

As for this clone: This sample also contains other DNA sequences that code for the same CDR3. The chain employs TRBV2 and TRBJ1-1; 9 bases fit TRBD1. V lost 6 bases, J lost 4 bases, and 0 bases stayed unmatched. The CDR3 is made up of 12 amino acids. CDR1 SNHLY and CDR2 FYNNEI come from the germline V gene. Here the CDR3 reads CASRDRGTEAFF. DNA of the CDR3: TGTGCCAGCAGGGACAGGGGCACTGAAGCTTTCTTT.

The chain combines TRBV6-6 with TRBJ1-5; weak D call: TRBD1 (5 bases). Germline V gene sequence: CDR1 MNHNY, CDR2 SVGAGI (reference sequence). Trimming removed 5 bases from V and 9 bases from J, with 20 bases in between. The CDR3 spans 15 residues. As DNA, the CDR3 is TGTGCCAGCAGTCACGGACATCCGGCTCAGGGGCCCCAGCATTTT. Its protein is CASSHGHPAQGPQHF.

The J gene is TRBJ2-7, the V gene TRBV5-1; the D gene is possibly TRBD1 (6 bases). Trimming removed 0 bases at V and 3 bases at J, with 10 bases between. This CDR3 has 14 residues. CDR1 is SGHRS and CDR2 is YFSETQ in the germline V gene. In DNA form, the CDR3 reads TGCGCCAGCAGCTTGGTTGGGGACAACTACGAGCAGTACTTC. The encoded protein is CASSLVGDNYEQYF.

The chain carries TRBV5-6 and TRBJ2-7, with 8 bases aligning to TRBD1. Unmatched junction bases numbered 3, after V lost 4 bases and J lost 6 bases. Germline CDR1 reads SGHDT; CDR2 reads YYEEEE. CDR3 length: 12 amino acids. The CDR3 protein is CASSPGQAEQYF. CDR3 DNA sequence: TGTGCCAGCAGCCCGGGACAGGCCGAGCAGTACTTC.

This chain links TRBV7-2 with TRBJ1-2; 8 bases align to TRBD1. CDR1 and CDR2 from the germline V gene are SGHTA and FQGNSA. V gave up 0 bases and J gave up 8 bases; unmatched junction bases: 11. The CDR3 length is 16 residues. CDR3 sequence reads: CASSLASSRGRRGYTF. The CDR3 DNA reads TGTGCCAGCAGCTTAGCGTCGTCCAGGGGGCGAAGGGGCTACACCTTC. Full variable domain (outside the CDR3, taken from reference TRBV7-2 and TRBJ1-2): GAGVSQSPSNKVTEKGKDVELRCDPISGHTALYWYRQSLGQGLEFLIYFQGNSAPDKSGLPSDRFSAERTGGSVSTLTIQRTQQEDSAVYLCASSLASSRGRRGYTFGSGTRLTVV.

The rearrangement uses TRBV18 and TRBJ2-7; D call uncertain. CDR1 is KGHSH, CDR2 LQKENI, per germline. The CDR3 totals 12 residues. V lost 6 bases, J lost 3 bases, and 9 bases lay in between. In DNA, the CDR3 is TGTGCCAGCTCGCAAGACAACTACGAGCAGTACTTC. Protein sequence: CASSQDNYEQYF.

The rearrangement uses TRBV7-9 and TRBJ2-1; D perhaps matches TRBD2 (5 bases). The CDR3 runs 15 residues. In germline, CDR1 is SEHNR, CDR2 FQNEAQ (reference sequence). V gave up 5 bases and J gave up 0 bases, with 11 bases separating them. CDR3 bases: TGTGCCAGCAGCCCCGAGGCGGGCTCCTACAATGAGCAGTTCTTC. Protein product: CASSPEAGSYNEQFF.